The rows below give T cell receptor beta chains drawn from one sample of a study of T cells in Graves' hyperthyroidism and ophthalmopathy. TCRdb reprocessed the multiplex PCR reads with MiXCR, giving one entry per CDR3 protein. The data show 130,000 to 150,000 distinct CDR3 sequences, with roughly a fifth seen just once and around two thirds held by the top ten. Sample: blood. These TCRs come from a woman in her forties or fifties with Graves' hyperthyroidism that later progressed to Graves' ophthalmopathy. CDR3s include the opening cysteine and the closing phenylalanine or tryptophan. The D gene is left open where the match is weak. For some rows the clone size is stated as once, few or many, or as a class when expanded; others skip it.

d_call: TRBD1; clone_size: many; v_call: TRBV28; j_call: TRBJ1-3; cdr3_aa: CASTGQGASGNTIYF; cdr3_nt: TGTGCCAGCACCGGACAGGGGGCATCGGGAAACACCATATATTTT
d_call: NA; clone_size: NA; v_call: TRBV6-7; j_call: TRBJ2-1; cdr3_aa: CASSPRGGGREEQFF; cdr3_nt: TGTGCCAGCAGCCCCAGGGGCGGCGGGAGAGAGGAGCAGTTCTTC
d_call: NA; clone_size: few; v_call: TRBV6-1; j_call: TRBJ1-2; cdr3_aa: CASSEALGSPLGYTF; cdr3_nt: TGTGCCAGCAGTGAAGCGCTGGGGTCCCCTCTTGGCTACACCTTC
d_call: NA; clone_size: NA; v_call: TRBV28; j_call: TRBJ2-5; cdr3_aa: CASSFQTGKETQYF; cdr3_nt: TGTGCCAGCAGCTTCCAAACAGGGAAAGAGACCCAGTACTTC
d_call: TRBD1; clone_size: many; v_call: TRBV20-1; j_call: TRBJ1-2; cdr3_aa: CSAIKSTGNGYTF; cdr3_nt: TGCAGTGCTATCAAATCGACAGGGAACGGCTACACCTTC
d_call: NA; clone_size: NA; v_call: TRBV6-2/TRBV6-3; j_call: TRBJ1-5; cdr3_aa: CASRRGDGNQPQHF; cdr3_nt: TGTGCCAGCAGAAGGGGGGATGGCAATCAGCCCCAGCATTTT
d_call: NA; clone_size: many; v_call: TRBV3-1; j_call: TRBJ1-2; cdr3_aa: CASSQAGSRGYTF; cdr3_nt: TGTGCCAGCAGCCAAGCGGGGAGTCGTGGCTACACCTTC
d_call: NA; clone_size: few; v_call: TRBV2; j_call: TRBJ2-2; cdr3_aa: CASSSRGSAGELFF; cdr3_nt: TGTGCCAGCAGTTCACGAGGGAGTGCCGGGGAGCTGTTTTTT
d_call: NA; clone_size: many; v_call: TRBV7-3; j_call: TRBJ2-2; cdr3_aa: CASSLRGGDTGELFF; cdr3_nt: TGTGCCAGCAGCTTAAGAGGGGGAGACACCGGGGAGCTGTTTTTT
d_call: NA; clone_size: NA; v_call: TRBV3-1; j_call: TRBJ1-4; cdr3_aa: CASSQERTSGREKLFF; cdr3_nt: TGTGCCAGCAGCCAAGAAAGAACTAGCGGGAGAGAAAAACTGTTTTTT
d_call: NA; clone_size: NA; v_call: TRBV20-1; j_call: TRBJ2-3; cdr3_aa: CSAGSRAPDTQYF; cdr3_nt: TGCAGTGCGGGTAGCCGGGCACCAGATACGCAGTATTTT